This entry lists 11 T cell receptor delta chains sequenced from one sample in a study of γδ T cells in repeated Plasmodium falciparum infection. TCRdb reran clone calling via CATT on the multiplex PCR reads. The data contain about 48,000 delta-chain clones, roughly 1.5% of them singletons. Gammadelta T cells were flow-sorted from PBMC into Vgamma9/Vdelta2+ and Vdelta2-negative populations for bulk analysis. The sequencing input was gamma-delta T cells from blood. The source is a pool of human donors (malaria-infected and uninfected, not separated).

This clone occurred a few times. TCRdb's protein, taken from a much larger clone, differs from this DNA's translation at residue 12, likely owing to a read error; the protein displayed comes from the DNA. The chain joins TRDV2 to TRDJ1; the match to TRDD3 covers 9 bases. The J gene is absent in TCRdb and was assigned here via DNA matching to germline. V lost 1 base, J lost 3 bases, and 11 bases stayed unmatched. Germline V gives CDR1 GEAIGNYY, CDR2 EKD. The CDR3 is 17 amino acids. This chain's CDR3 is CACDTPYWGKYADKLIF. DNA of the CDR3: TGTGCCTGTGACACGCCGTACTGGGGGAAGTACGCCGATAAACTCATCTTT.

This clone was recorded many times. CDR3 bases: TGTGCCTGTGACGCTCTTAACGAGGGGGGGATGGAACTCATCTTT. Translation gives CACDALNEGGMELIF. The chain couples TRDV2 to TRDJ1; 7 nucleotides line up with TRDD3. Germline V gives CDR1 GEAIGNYY, CDR2 EKD. The CDR3 consists of 15 residues. After removal of 3 bases from V and 9 bases from J, the junction contained 15 bases not matched to a gene.

Turning to this clone: A much larger clonotype is one base distant, so this may be a read error. The CDR3 here is CALGELRATTGGRHKLIF. In DNA form, the CDR3 reads TGTGCTCTTGGGGAACTTCGCGCCACTACTGGGGGTCGCCATAAACTCATCTTT. The chain recombines TRDV1 with TRDJ1, with 8 bases lining up with TRDD3. Here the J gene was assigned by germline matching of the DNA, as TCRdb has none. This CDR3 has 18 amino acids. The V segment lost 0 bases and the J segment 6 bases; nucleotides outside the gene matches: 15. Germline V gives CDR1 TSWWSYY, CDR2 QGS.

Comments on this clone: This DNA's translation and the protein TCRdb lists, from a much larger clone, do not match at residue 19, likely due to a read error; the protein shown is translated from the DNA. No J gene was named, though the V gene is TRDV1; the D call TRDD3 from the table was never checked on the DNA. From germline, CDR1 is TSWWSYY and CDR2 QGS. The CDR3 loop spans 21 amino acids. For the CDR3, the DNA is TGTGCTCTTGGGGAAAAAGGCCGACCATGGACTAAATGGGGGTACACCGATAAACCCATCTTT. This gives the protein CALGEKGRPWTKWGYTDKPIF.

A few counts support this clone. The TCRdb protein, from a much larger clone, departs from this DNA's translation at residue 12, likely by read error; the protein shown derives from the DNA. The rearrangement joins TRDV1 to TRDJ1; D possibly corresponds to TRDD3 (5 bases). This CDR3 contains 19 residues. Germline values: CDR1 TSWWSYY, CDR2 QGS. V lost 0 bases and J 3 bases, leaving 23 bases between the germline ends. The CDR3 DNA sequence: TGTGCTCTTGGGGAACTAGTCTCCTCTGTACTGGAGTACGCCGATAAACTCATCTTT. It encodes CALGELVSSVLEYADKLIF.

Only a few counts were recorded for this clone. A read error likely explains this, since a far larger clone differs by one base. With the J gene uncalled, the V gene is TRDV1; no DNA check was done on the table's D call, TRDD3. The CDR3 extends over 18 amino acids. Germline assignment: CDR1 TSWWSYY and CDR2 QGS. CDR3 residues: CALWEPGLLGDKTDKLIF. The CDR3 DNA reads TGTGCTCTTTGGGAACCCGGCTTACTGGGGGATAAAACCGATAAGCTCATCTTT.

This clone was seen at least ten times. TCRdb's protein sequence differs at residue 9 from the translated DNA; the protein presented here follows the DNA. This sequence joins TRDV1 and TRDJ1, with D possibly being TRDD2 or TRDD3 (7 bases each). This CDR3 has 18 residues. Germline-derived CDR1 and CDR2 are TSWWSYY and QGS. V dropped 7 bases and J dropped 2 bases, with 26 bases sitting between them. The CDR3 DNA sequence: TGTGCTCTTGAGACCGATTCCTACTGCGGATACGGAACCGATAAACTCATCTTT. As protein: CALETDSYCGYGTDKLIF.

This clone appeared a few times. The rearrangement joins TRDV1 to TRDJ1, with 9 bases fitting TRDD3. Assignment of the J gene here rests on matching the DNA to germline, because TCRdb gives none. The CDR3 runs to 26 residues. CDR1 and CDR2 from the germline V gene are TSWWSYY and QGS. Trimming took 0 bases from V and 0 from J; bases not matched to a gene: 32. The CDR3 spells CALGELSKIILGLLRLGEPYTDKLIF. DNA for the CDR3: TGTGCTCTTGGGGAACTCTCGAAAATAATCCTAGGCCTTCTTAGACTGGGGGAGCCGTACACCGATAAACTCATCTTT.

This clone was recorded a few times. The protein TCRdb gives is from a much larger clone and does not agree with this DNA's translation at residue 17, likely a read error; the protein shown here comes from the DNA. V gene TRDV1 combines with J gene TRDJ1, with D perhaps given as TRDD2 or TRDD3 (6 bases each). CDR1 TSWWSYY and CDR2 QGS come from the germline V gene. The CDR3 is made up of 22 amino acids. The V and J ends lost 1 base and 4 bases respectively, with 34 bases between them. The CDR3 sequence is CALGEPLPPTGWGDSWGDKLIF. The CDR3 DNA reads TGTGCTCTTGGGGAACCCCTCCCTCCTACGGGTTGGGGGGACTCTTGGGGCGATAAACTCATCTTT.

A note on this clone: The amino acid sequence in TCRdb belongs to a much larger clone and departs from this DNA's translation at residue 2, likely a sequencing read error; the sequence shown is translated from the DNA. This chain links TRDV2 with TRDJ1; the match to TRDD3 covers 10 bases. No J gene is reported in TCRdb; it was inferred here by comparing the DNA with germline. This CDR3 contains 21 residues. In germline, CDR1 is GEAIGNYY, CDR2 EKD. CDR3 DNA sequence: TGTTCCTGTGACACCGGCTTCTTTACTGGGGGATTCGCTGAGGACACCGATAAACTCATCTTT. Amino acid sequence: CSCDTGFFTGGFAEDTDKLIF.

As for this clone: Its ends do not fully match the called genes, so a read error is possible. The chain recombines TRDV1 with TRDJ1, with D perhaps matching TRDD2 or TRDD3 (6 bases each). No J gene was available from TCRdb, and it was assigned here by a germline match of the DNA. Germline V gives CDR1 TSWWSYY, CDR2 QGS. The CDR3 has 17 residues. CDR3 loop: CSGERFLAPGIPAKLIF. The CDR3 nucleotides read TGCTCTGGGGAACGGTTCCTAGCCCCTGGAATCCCAGCGAAACTCATCTTT.